A selection of T cell receptor beta chains follows, all from one sample in a study of spatial heterogeneity in lung cancer. TCRdb redid the calling of the 5' RACE reads with MiXCR, one entry per CDR3 protein. Seen here are roughly 18,000 distinct CDR3 sequences, about 19% observed once, and the top ten hold roughly an eighth. Sequenced here: PBMCs, sampled at surgery. These receptors originate from a male donor with early-stage non-small cell lung cancer. The CDR3 runs from the conserved cysteine through the conserved F or W. The D gene is left open where the match is weak. A row's size may be missing; if present it is once, few, many or a size class.

clone size: .; V gene: TRBV7-8; D gene: .; J gene: TRBJ1-4; CDR3 protein: CASSPLLRVMDEKLFF; CDR3 DNA: TGTGCCAGCAGCCCCCTTTTACGAGTAATGGATGAAAAACTGTTTTTT
clone size: many; V gene: TRBV19; D gene: TRBD1; J gene: TRBJ2-5; CDR3 protein: CASSGWTGFGETQYF; CDR3 DNA: TGTGCCAGTAGTGGGTGGACAGGGTTCGGAGAGACCCAGTACTTC
clone size: many; V gene: TRBV11-2; D gene: TRBD2; J gene: TRBJ2-3; CDR3 protein: CASIPGRAGVTDTQYF; CDR3 DNA: TGTGCCAGCATCCCCGGAAGGGCGGGGGTCACAGATACGCAGTATTTT
clone size: .; V gene: TRBV24-1; D gene: .; J gene: TRBJ1-4; CDR3 protein: CATAERVTGSNEKLFF; CDR3 DNA: TGTGCCACCGCCGAACGGGTAACAGGGTCCAATGAAAAACTGTTTTTT
clone size: .; V gene: TRBV7-3; D gene: .; J gene: TRBJ2-6; CDR3 protein: CASSFLDGLRGANVLTF; CDR3 DNA: TGTGCCAGCAGCTTCTTGGACGGACTTCGTGGGGCCAACGTCCTGACTTTC
clone size: .; V gene: TRBV7-6; D gene: .; J gene: TRBJ1-2; CDR3 protein: CASSFPPGGYTF; CDR3 DNA: TGTGCCAGCAGCTTCCCCCCTGGTGGCTACACCTTC
clone size: many; V gene: TRBV19; D gene: TRBD1; J gene: TRBJ2-7; CDR3 protein: CASSIRGTGGEQYF; CDR3 DNA: TGTGCCAGTAGTATCAGAGGGACAGGGGGCGAGCAGTACTTC
clone size: .; V gene: TRBV5-6; D gene: .; J gene: TRBJ1-1; CDR3 protein: CASSYGTPNTEAFF; CDR3 DNA: TGTGCCAGCAGCTACGGGACACCGAACACTGAAGCTTTCTTT
clone size: few; V gene: TRBV20-1; D gene: TRBD1; J gene: TRBJ2-3; CDR3 protein: CSARATTGADTQYF; CDR3 DNA: TGCAGTGCTAGAGCCACCACAGGGGCAGATACGCAGTATTTT
clone size: .; V gene: TRBV11-1; D gene: TRBD1; J gene: TRBJ2-5; CDR3 protein: CASSSTGLQETQYF; CDR3 DNA: TGTGCCAGCAGCTCGACAGGGCTTCAGGAGACCCAGTACTTC
clone size: medium-sized; V gene: TRBV11-2; D gene: .; J gene: TRBJ2-7; CDR3 protein: CASSLGAYEQYF; CDR3 DNA: TGTGCCAGCAGCTTAGGAGCCTACGAGCAGTACTTC
clone size: few; V gene: TRBV30; D gene: .; J gene: TRBJ2-5; CDR3 protein: CAWEDGKETQYF; CDR3 DNA: TGTGCCTGGGAGGACGGGAAAGAGACCCAGTACTTC
clone size: medium-sized; V gene: TRBV10-3; D gene: TRBD1; J gene: TRBJ1-1; CDR3 protein: CAISTLQGASTEAFF; CDR3 DNA: TGTGCCATCAGCACGTTACAGGGGGCGAGCACTGAAGCTTTCTTT
clone size: .; V gene: TRBV5-1; D gene: .; J gene: TRBJ2-5; CDR3 protein: CASSFGYSLSQETQYF; CDR3 DNA: TGCGCCAGCAGCTTTGGCTACAGCCTCTCCCAAGAGACCCAGTACTTC
clone size: .; V gene: TRBV29-1; D gene: .; J gene: TRBJ2-3; CDR3 protein: CSGTLEVWGTDTQYF; CDR3 DNA: TGCAGCGGGACACTTGAGGTTTGGGGCACAGATACGCAGTATTTT
clone size: medium-sized; V gene: TRBV7-2; D gene: TRBD2; J gene: TRBJ2-3; CDR3 protein: CASSLAVGAGLSTDTQYF; CDR3 DNA: TGTGCCAGCAGCTTAGCTGTAGGAGCGGGGCTGAGCACAGATACGCAGTATTTT
clone size: many; V gene: TRBV30; D gene: TRBD1; J gene: TRBJ2-7; CDR3 protein: CAWSGTGDEQYF; CDR3 DNA: TGTGCCTGGAGTGGGACAGGGGACGAGCAGTACTTC
clone size: many; V gene: TRBV3-1; D gene: TRBD2; J gene: TRBJ2-5; CDR3 protein: CASSHPVRGGGSKETQYF; CDR3 DNA: TGTGCCAGCAGCCACCCCGTAAGGGGCGGGGGGTCCAAGGAGACCCAGTACTTC
clone size: .; V gene: TRBV5-1; D gene: TRBD1; J gene: TRBJ2-7; CDR3 protein: CASSAGQEPYEQYF; CDR3 DNA: TGCGCCAGCAGCGCGGGACAGGAGCCCTACGAGCAGTACTTC
clone size: few; V gene: TRBV2; D gene: .; J gene: TRBJ1-6; CDR3 protein: CASSEREPLGGAPLHF; CDR3 DNA: TGTGCCAGCAGTGAACGGGAGCCCCTTGGGGGGGCACCCCTCCACTTT
clone size: .; V gene: TRBV12-3/TRBV12-4; D gene: .; J gene: TRBJ2-2; CDR3 protein: CASSLGLDGELFF; CDR3 DNA: TGTGCCAGCAGTTTAGGTTTGGACGGGGAGCTGTTTTTT
clone size: many; V gene: TRBV3-1; D gene: TRBD2; J gene: TRBJ2-5; CDR3 protein: CASSQRRLAQETQYF; CDR3 DNA: TGTGCCAGCAGCCAACGACGACTAGCTCAAGAGACCCAGTACTTC
clone size: many; V gene: TRBV12-3/TRBV12-4; D gene: .; J gene: TRBJ2-7; CDR3 protein: CASSNEGGTYEQYF; CDR3 DNA: TGTGCCAGCAGTAACGAGGGCGGAACCTACGAGCAGTACTTC
clone size: many; V gene: TRBV15; D gene: TRBD2; J gene: TRBJ2-2; CDR3 protein: CATSRDRTSGGGDFSNTGELFF; CDR3 DNA: TGTGCCACCAGCAGAGATCGAACTAGCGGGGGTGGTGATTTTTCGAACACCGGGGAGCTGTTTTTT
clone size: .; V gene: TRBV5-1; D gene: TRBD2; J gene: TRBJ2-1; CDR3 protein: CASTTSLAGVNNEQFF; CDR3 DNA: TGCGCCAGCACCACTTCCCTAGCGGGGGTTAACAATGAGCAGTTCTTC
clone size: many; V gene: TRBV30; D gene: TRBD2; J gene: TRBJ2-1; CDR3 protein: CAWSVLGTSGVIEQFF; CDR3 DNA: TGTGCCTGGAGTGTACTTGGGACTAGCGGGGTCATAGAGCAGTTCTTC
clone size: .; V gene: TRBV6-2/TRBV6-3; D gene: TRBD2; J gene: TRBJ2-1; CDR3 protein: CASSLLTLVAGGRNEQFF; CDR3 DNA: TGTGCCAGCAGTTTACTCACCCTAGTGGCGGGGGGCCGCAATGAGCAGTTCTTC
clone size: many; V gene: TRBV7-9; D gene: TRBD1; J gene: TRBJ2-1; CDR3 protein: CASSLVKGASYNEQFF; CDR3 DNA: TGTGCCAGCAGCTTAGTCAAGGGGGCCTCCTACAATGAGCAGTTCTTC
clone size: .; V gene: TRBV5-1; D gene: TRBD1; J gene: TRBJ2-7; CDR3 protein: CASSPGQGTVYEQYF; CDR3 DNA: TGCGCCAGCAGCCCAGGACAGGGAACTGTCTACGAGCAGTACTTC
clone size: many; V gene: TRBV27; D gene: TRBD1; J gene: TRBJ2-7; CDR3 protein: CASSFSGTGYEQYF; CDR3 DNA: TGTGCCAGCAGTTTTTCCGGGACAGGGTATGAGCAGTACTTC
clone size: many; V gene: TRBV5-1; D gene: .; J gene: TRBJ1-2; CDR3 protein: CASRTAPGNYGYTF; CDR3 DNA: TGCGCCAGCCGAACTGCGCCAGGGAACTATGGCTACACCTTC
clone size: .; V gene: TRBV12-3/TRBV12-4; D gene: TRBD1; J gene: TRBJ1-1; CDR3 protein: CASKQGTGIGSTEAFF; CDR3 DNA: TGTGCCAGCAAACAAGGGACAGGCATCGGAAGCACTGAAGCTTTCTTT
clone size: once; V gene: TRBV11-1; D gene: TRBD1; J gene: TRBJ2-7; CDR3 protein: CASGMGQEPYEQYF; CDR3 DNA: TGTGCCAGCGGAATGGGACAGGAGCCGTACGAGCAGTACTTC
clone size: .; V gene: TRBV6-6; D gene: TRBD2; J gene: TRBJ2-5; CDR3 protein: CASSYRGLAEETQYF; CDR3 DNA: TGTGCCAGCAGTTACCGGGGACTAGCGGAAGAGACCCAGTACTTC
clone size: many; V gene: TRBV12-3/TRBV12-4; D gene: .; J gene: TRBJ2-3; CDR3 protein: CASSRRTGSTDTQYF; CDR3 DNA: TGTGCCAGCAGCCGCCGTACAGGGAGCACAGATACGCAGTATTTT
clone size: .; V gene: TRBV12-3/TRBV12-4; D gene: TRBD1; J gene: TRBJ2-3; CDR3 protein: CASSPGTGFFSTDTQYF; CDR3 DNA: TGTGCCAGCAGCCCAGGGACAGGGTTCTTTAGCACAGATACGCAGTATTTT
clone size: .; V gene: TRBV18; D gene: TRBD1; J gene: TRBJ1-5; CDR3 protein: CASSPGTGETGQPQHF; CDR3 DNA: TGTGCCAGCTCACCGGGGACAGGGGAGACTGGGCAGCCCCAGCATTTT
clone size: many; V gene: TRBV5-1; D gene: TRBD1; J gene: TRBJ1-1; CDR3 protein: CASSEGQGNTEAFF; CDR3 DNA: TGCGCCAGCAGCGAGGGACAGGGAAACACTGAAGCTTTCTTT
clone size: few; V gene: TRBV2; D gene: TRBD1; J gene: TRBJ2-1; CDR3 protein: CASSDSGGNEQFF; CDR3 DNA: TGTGCCAGCAGTGATTCAGGGGGCAATGAGCAGTTCTTC
clone size: many; V gene: TRBV27; D gene: .; J gene: TRBJ2-7; CDR3 protein: CASRALASYEQYF; CDR3 DNA: TGTGCCAGCCGCGCTCTAGCGAGTTACGAGCAGTACTTC
clone size: few; V gene: TRBV2; D gene: .; J gene: TRBJ1-2; CDR3 protein: CASSEVEGYTF; CDR3 DNA: TGTGCCAGCAGTGAGGTGGAGGGCTACACCTTC
clone size: many; V gene: TRBV7-9; D gene: .; J gene: TRBJ1-3; CDR3 protein: CASSLDVGNTIYF; CDR3 DNA: TGTGCCAGCAGCCTGGACGTGGGAAACACCATATATTTT
clone size: many; V gene: TRBV30; D gene: TRBD1; J gene: TRBJ1-2; CDR3 protein: CAWGDRGFYGYTF; CDR3 DNA: TGTGCCTGGGGAGACAGGGGGTTCTATGGCTACACCTTC
clone size: many; V gene: TRBV15; D gene: .; J gene: TRBJ2-5; CDR3 protein: CATSRAGSQETQYF; CDR3 DNA: TGTGCCACCAGCAGAGCGGGCAGCCAAGAGACCCAGTACTTC
clone size: few; V gene: TRBV7-3; D gene: TRBD2; J gene: TRBJ2-3; CDR3 protein: CASSPGTSGATDTQYF; CDR3 DNA: TGTGCCAGCAGCCCGGGGACTAGCGGGGCCACAGATACGCAGTATTTT
clone size: many; V gene: TRBV6-4; D gene: TRBD2; J gene: TRBJ2-7; CDR3 protein: CASSAPPSSGGMVYEQYF; CDR3 DNA: TGTGCCAGCAGTGCCCCCCCCTCTAGCGGGGGGATGGTCTACGAGCAGTACTTC
clone size: medium-sized; V gene: TRBV24-1; D gene: .; J gene: TRBJ2-7; CDR3 protein: CATTGTGHYEQYF; CDR3 DNA: TGTGCCACCACCGGGACGGGACACTACGAGCAGTACTTC
clone size: few; V gene: TRBV7-9; D gene: .; J gene: TRBJ2-1; CDR3 protein: CASSSDWAGNEQFF; CDR3 DNA: TGTGCCAGCAGCTCCGACTGGGCCGGGAATGAGCAGTTCTTC
clone size: few; V gene: TRBV5-5; D gene: .; J gene: TRBJ1-2; CDR3 protein: CASSSRTAVGYTF; CDR3 DNA: TGTGCCAGCAGCAGCCGGACAGCAGTCGGCTACACCTTC
clone size: .; V gene: TRBV30; D gene: .; J gene: TRBJ2-2; CDR3 protein: CAWSVHYGANTGELFF; CDR3 DNA: TGTGCCTGGAGTGTACACTATGGGGCGAACACCGGGGAGCTGTTTTTT
clone size: few; V gene: TRBV6-5; D gene: TRBD1; J gene: TRBJ2-7; CDR3 protein: CASSYAPGQSSYEQYF; CDR3 DNA: TGTGCCAGCAGTTACGCACCGGGACAGTCATCCTACGAGCAGTACTTC
clone size: many; V gene: TRBV6-5; D gene: .; J gene: TRBJ1-3; CDR3 protein: CASSYSRSADLGENTIYF; CDR3 DNA: TGTGCCAGCAGTTACTCTCGGTCGGCGGACCTGGGGGAAAACACCATATATTTT
clone size: medium-sized; V gene: TRBV7-9; D gene: .; J gene: TRBJ2-5; CDR3 protein: CASSLTKETQYF; CDR3 DNA: TGTGCCAGCAGCTTAACGAAAGAGACCCAGTACTTC
clone size: .; V gene: TRBV11-2; D gene: .; J gene: TRBJ2-7; CDR3 protein: CASSPPAGEQYF; CDR3 DNA: TGTGCCAGCAGCCCACCCGCGGGGGAGCAGTACTTC
clone size: medium-sized; V gene: TRBV24-1; D gene: .; J gene: TRBJ2-5; CDR3 protein: CATSDGSQETQYF; CDR3 DNA: TGTGCCACCAGTGACGGCAGCCAAGAGACCCAGTACTTC
clone size: once; V gene: TRBV30; D gene: .; J gene: TRBJ1-5; CDR3 protein: CAWNAGPSNQPQHF; CDR3 DNA: TGTGCCTGGAATGCCGGGCCTAGCAATCAGCCCCAGCATTTT
clone size: .; V gene: TRBV5-1; D gene: TRBD1; J gene: TRBJ2-7; CDR3 protein: CASSLRDRGEQYF; CDR3 DNA: TGCGCCAGCAGCTTGAGGGACAGGGGCGAGCAGTACTTC